The entry that follows covers one T cell receptor beta chain sequence. The data derive from a study of OX40 agonist ivuxolimab in advanced cancers. For the study at large: Three patients, one with hepatocellular carcinoma and two with cutaneous melanoma, responded partially.

Clones were read by immunoSEQ multiplex PCR, and TCRdb kept only the in-frame ones, dropping some. The sample shows 40,000 to 60,000 clones, about four fifths of them seen only once. Individuals having autoimmune disease history or systemic immunosuppression were not enrolled. The CDR3 sequence is 14 residues long. Germline V gene data show CDR1 as MDHEN and CDR2 as SYDVKM. Trimming pared 6 bases from V and 5 bases from J, leaving 16 bases between. The source of this sequence is an adult with an advanced solid tumor such as melanoma, head and neck, liver or kidney cancer. The source was CD4+ or CD8+ T cells sorted from blood, collected in a trial of the OX40 agonist ivuxolimab. The rearrangement links TRBV28 to TRBJ2-5; D is perhaps TRBD1 (6 bases). DNA for the CDR3: TGTGCCAGCAGCCGGACAGCTTCCCTGGAGACCCAGTACTTC. Protein: CASSRTASLETQYF.